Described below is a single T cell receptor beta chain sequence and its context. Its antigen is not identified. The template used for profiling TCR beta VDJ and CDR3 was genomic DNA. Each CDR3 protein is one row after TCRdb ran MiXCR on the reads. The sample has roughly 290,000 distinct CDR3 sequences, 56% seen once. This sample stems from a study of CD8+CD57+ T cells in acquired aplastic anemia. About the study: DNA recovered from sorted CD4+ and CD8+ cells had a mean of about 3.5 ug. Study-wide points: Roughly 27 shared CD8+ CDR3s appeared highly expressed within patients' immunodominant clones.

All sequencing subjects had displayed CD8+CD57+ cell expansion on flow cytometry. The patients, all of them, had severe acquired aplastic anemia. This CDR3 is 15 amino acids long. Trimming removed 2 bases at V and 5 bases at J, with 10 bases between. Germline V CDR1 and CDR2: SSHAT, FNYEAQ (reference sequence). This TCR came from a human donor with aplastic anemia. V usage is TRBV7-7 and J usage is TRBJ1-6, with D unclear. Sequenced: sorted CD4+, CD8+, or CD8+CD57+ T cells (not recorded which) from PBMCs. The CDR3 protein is CASSLTRTNNSPLHF. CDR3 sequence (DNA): TGTGCCAGCAGCTTAACCCGGACTAATAATTCACCCCTCCACTTT.